The 11 T cell receptor beta chains given below trace back to one sample, sequenced in a study of molecular identifiers for immune sequencing clone quantification. TCRdb re-analysed the PCR reads in MiXCR, keeping a single row per CDR3 protein. The sample shows a few hundred thousand distinct CDR3 sequences, roughly a quarter of them seen only once. Source material: naive CD8+ T cells from blood, with Jurkat cell RNA spiked in. Subset reported: FACS-sorted CD8+CD4-CCR7+CD45RA+ naive T cells. These receptors all stem from a human donor in good health. Some libraries in this study had Jurkat cell RNA spiked in.

This clonotype was seen at least ten times. The chain employs TRBV6-1 and TRBJ2-7; D gene uncertain. CDR1 and CDR2 from the germline V gene are MNHNS and SASEGT. This CDR3 is built from 13 residues. Trimming left V 6 bases short and J 1 base short, with 10 bases between. The DNA of the CDR3 is TGTGCCAGCAGAGTGCTGGAGTCCTACGAGCAGTACTTC. As protein: CASRVLESYEQYF.

This clonotype was counted ten times or more. The chain employs TRBV29-1 and TRBJ1-1; D is possibly TRBD1 (5 bases). This CDR3 is built from 13 residues. From germline, CDR1 is SQVTM and CDR2 ANQGSEA. The V end lost 3 bases, the J end lost 7 bases, and 15 bases lay between the germline ends. CDR3 sequence (DNA): TGCAGCGTTGAGACCGGAGGGGCTAATGAAGCTTTCTTT. Protein sequence: CSVETGGANEAFF.

This clonotype was picked up many times. This chain uses TRBV5-6 with TRBJ1-1, with D unclear. The CDR3 is made up of 16 amino acids. Trimming stripped 0 bases from V and 6 bases from J, with 18 bases between. Per the germline V gene, CDR1 is SGHDT and CDR2 is YYEEEE. Here the CDR3 reads CASSLVLWQSGSEAFF. CDR3 nucleotides: TGTGCCAGCAGCTTGGTCCTATGGCAGTCCGGTTCTGAAGCTTTCTTT.

A remark on this clonotype: This may be a read error: a much more frequent sequence differs by one nucleotide. This chain uses TRBV28 with TRBJ2-3; 7 bases map to TRBD2. Germline values: CDR1 MDHEN, CDR2 SYDVKM. The CDR3 loop spans 17 amino acids. Trimming took 7 bases from V and 5 from J; bases not matched to a gene: 18. CDR3 loop: CASNHMAGASLGDTQYF. The CDR3 nucleotides are TGTGCCAGCAATCATATGGCGGGAGCCTCCTTAGGAGATACGCAGTATTTT.

V usage is TRBV7-9 and J usage is TRBJ2-5, with D maybe TRBD1 (6 bases). Trimming cost V 3 bases and J 1 base, with 9 bases left between them. The CDR3 length is 14 residues. The germline V gene encodes CDR1 SEHNR and CDR2 FQNEAQ (reference sequence). The CDR3 loop reads CASSFVGGQETQYF. The CDR3 nucleotides read TGTGCCAGCAGCTTTGTAGGGGGCCAAGAGACCCAGTACTTC.

This clonotype was counted between two and nine times. The chain combines TRBV5-5 with TRBJ2-7; D remains unclear. The CDR3 runs to 14 residues. V was cut by 4 bases and J by 3 bases, with 14 bases left in between. Per the germline V gene, CDR1 is SGHKS and CDR2 is YYEKEE (reference sequence). Written as DNA, the CDR3 is TGTGCCAGCAGCCTAAGTCGTACCGGCTACGAGCAGTACTTC. This encodes CASSLSRTGYEQYF.

Notes on this clonotype: With a much larger clone just one base away, this may be a read error. The chain combines TRBV7-2 with TRBJ2-7, with D possibly matching TRBD1 (5 bases). The CDR3 consists of 15 residues. V lost 5 bases, J lost 2 bases, and 16 bases lay in between. Per the germline V gene, CDR1 is SGHTA and CDR2 is FQGNSA. The CDR3 nucleotides are TGTGCCAGCAGCCACGGTGGGGCCCAGACCTACGAGCAGTACTTC. Protein sequence: CASSHGGAQTYEQYF.

This clonotype was counted many times. The chain carries TRBV5-4 and TRBJ1-2; TRBD1 matches at 8 bases. V dropped 4 bases and J dropped 2; count of bases not matched to a gene: 10. The CDR3 is 16 residues long. Germline loops: CDR1 SGHNT, CDR2 YYREEE (reference sequence). CDR3 amino acids: CASSTGTGRLNYGYTF. As DNA, the CDR3 is TGTGCCAGCAGCACGGGGACAGGCCGGCTAAACTATGGCTACACCTTC.

In DNA form, the CDR3 reads TGCGCCAGCAGCCCCCGCGGAGGGGTGAGACCAGATACGCAGTATTTT. This codes for CASSPRGGVRPDTQYF. The chain recombines TRBV4-3 with TRBJ2-3; a possible D gene is TRBD2 (6 bases). The CDR3 covers 16 residues. Per the germline V gene, CDR1 is LGHNA and CDR2 is YSLEER. Trimming removed 4 bases from V and 4 bases from J, with 18 bases in between.

Written as DNA, the CDR3 is TGTGCCAGCAGAGACGGGAGCACAGATACGCAGTATTTT. Its protein is CASRDGSTDTQYF. This chain uses TRBV9 with TRBJ2-3, with D hard to call. CDR3 length equals 13 residues. CDR1 and CDR2 (germline): SGDLS, YYNGEE. V gave up 5 bases and J gave up 0 bases, with 7 bases separating them.

This clonotype appeared many times. The V gene is TRBV6-5, the J gene TRBJ2-3; TRBD1 agrees at 7 bases. J lost 5 bases, V lost 5 bases, and 10 bases had no gene match. This CDR3 is 15 amino acids long. Looked up from germline, CDR1 is MNHEY and CDR2 is SVGAGI. The CDR3 bases are TGTGCCAGCAGTCCAACAGGGGTGAGGGGAGATACGCAGTATTTT. It yields the protein CASSPTGVRGDTQYF.